This T cell receptor (beta chain) appears in the sequencing data of a study of early T cells in non-severe SARS-CoV-2 infection. At the level of the study: Chains from this unsorted whole-blood bulk RNA could not be paired. The study's findings and limits: Using VDJdb, the matching emphasized anti-spike CD8 responses while missing private and CD4 specificities.

This clonotype showed up just a few times. Its antigen is not identified. Unique molecular identifiers were affixed to single, distinct cDNA molecules. TCRdb analysed the 5' RACE reads with MiXCR anew, one entry per CDR3 protein. The sample lists 45,000 to 70,000 distinct CDR3 sequences, about 7.6% occurring once. The sequence was obtained from an adult who was a healthcare worker with PCR-confirmed SARS-CoV-2 infection or an uninfected control (not recorded which). The source material was whole blood, sampled at baseline.

The CDR3, as DNA: TGCAGCGTTGAGTCAAATCATTACGAGCAGTACTTC. It specifies CSVESNHYEQYF. The rearrangement uses TRBV29-1 and TRBJ2-7; unclear D gene. The CDR3 runs 12 residues. Trimming left V 3 bases short and J 4 bases short, with 10 bases between. Per germline, CDR1 SQVTM and CDR2 ANQGSEA.